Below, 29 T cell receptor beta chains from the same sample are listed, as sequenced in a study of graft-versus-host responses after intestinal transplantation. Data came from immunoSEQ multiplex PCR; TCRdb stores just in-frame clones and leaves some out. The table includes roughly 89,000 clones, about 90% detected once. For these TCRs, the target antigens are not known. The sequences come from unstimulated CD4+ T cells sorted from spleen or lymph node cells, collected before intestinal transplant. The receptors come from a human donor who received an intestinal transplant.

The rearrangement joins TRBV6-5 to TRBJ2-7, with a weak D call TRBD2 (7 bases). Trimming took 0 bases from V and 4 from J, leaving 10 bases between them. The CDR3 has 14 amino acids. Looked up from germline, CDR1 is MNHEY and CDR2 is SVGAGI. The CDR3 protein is CASSYSGGLYEQYF. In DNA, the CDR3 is TGTGCCAGCAGTTACTCGGGGGGGCTGTACGAGCAGTACTTC.

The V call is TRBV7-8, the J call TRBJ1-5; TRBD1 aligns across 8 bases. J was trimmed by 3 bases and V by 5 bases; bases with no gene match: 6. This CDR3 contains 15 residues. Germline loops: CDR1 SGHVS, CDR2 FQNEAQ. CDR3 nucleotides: TGTGCCAGCAGCCTGACAGGGGCCATCAATCAGCCCCAGCATTTT. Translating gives CASSLTGAINQPQHF.

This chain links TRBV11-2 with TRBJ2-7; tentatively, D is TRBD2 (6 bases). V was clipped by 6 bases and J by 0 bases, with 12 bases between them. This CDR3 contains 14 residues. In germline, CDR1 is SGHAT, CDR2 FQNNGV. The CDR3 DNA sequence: TGTGCCAGCAGTCTATTCGGGAGCTCCTACGAGCAGTACTTC. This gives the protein CASSLFGSSYEQYF.

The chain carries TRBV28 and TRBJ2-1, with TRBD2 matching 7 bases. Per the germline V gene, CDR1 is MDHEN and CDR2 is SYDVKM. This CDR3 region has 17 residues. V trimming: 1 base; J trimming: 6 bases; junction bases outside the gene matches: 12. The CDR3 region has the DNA TGTGCCAGCAGTTTATTAGGATGGCGGGAGAATCCCAATGAGCAGTTCTTC. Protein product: CASSLLGWRENPNEQFF.

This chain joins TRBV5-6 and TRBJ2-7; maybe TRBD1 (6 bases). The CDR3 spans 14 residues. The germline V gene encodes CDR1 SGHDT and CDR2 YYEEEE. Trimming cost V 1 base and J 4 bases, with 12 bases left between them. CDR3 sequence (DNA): TGTGCCAGCAGCTTGTTGGGGGCGGAGTACGAGCAGTACTTC. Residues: CASSLLGAEYEQYF.

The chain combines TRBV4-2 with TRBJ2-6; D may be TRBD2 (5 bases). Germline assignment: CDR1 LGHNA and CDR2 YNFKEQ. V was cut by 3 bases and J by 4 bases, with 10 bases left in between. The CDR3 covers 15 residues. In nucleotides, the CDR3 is TGTGCCAGCAGCCAGGGCGGGTTCGGGGCCAACGTCCTGACTTTC. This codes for CASSQGGFGANVLTF.

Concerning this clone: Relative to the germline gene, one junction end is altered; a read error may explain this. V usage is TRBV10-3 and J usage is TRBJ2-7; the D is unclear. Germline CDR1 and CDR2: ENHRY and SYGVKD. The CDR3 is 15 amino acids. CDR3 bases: TGTGCCATCAGTGTTATAACAGCCACCTCCCACGAGCAGTACTTC. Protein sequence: CAISVITATSHEQYF.

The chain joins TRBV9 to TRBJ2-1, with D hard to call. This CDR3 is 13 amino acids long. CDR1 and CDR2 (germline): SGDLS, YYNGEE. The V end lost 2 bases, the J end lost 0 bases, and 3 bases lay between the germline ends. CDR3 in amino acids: CASSVNSYNEQFF. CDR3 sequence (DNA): TGTGCCAGCAGCGTTAACTCCTACAATGAGCAGTTCTTC. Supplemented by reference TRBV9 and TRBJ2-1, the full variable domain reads DSGVTQTPKHLITATGQRVTLRCSPRSGDLSVYWYQQSLDQGLQFLIQYYNGEERAKGNILERFSAQQFPDLHSELNLSSLELGDSALYFCASSVNSYNEQFFGPGTRLTVL.

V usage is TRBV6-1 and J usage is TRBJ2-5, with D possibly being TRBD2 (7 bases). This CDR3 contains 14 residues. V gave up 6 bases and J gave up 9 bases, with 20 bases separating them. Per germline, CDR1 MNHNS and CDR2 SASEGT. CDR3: CASREMRGGRPQYF. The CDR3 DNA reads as TGTGCCAGCAGGGAGATGAGGGGGGGACGACCCCAGTACTTC.

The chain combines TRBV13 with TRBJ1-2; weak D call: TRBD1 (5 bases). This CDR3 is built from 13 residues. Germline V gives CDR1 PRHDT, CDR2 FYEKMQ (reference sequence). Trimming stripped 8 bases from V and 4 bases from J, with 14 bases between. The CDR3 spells CASYPTGPYGYTF. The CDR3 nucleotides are TGTGCCAGCTATCCCACAGGTCCCTATGGCTACACCTTC.

The CDR3 region has the DNA TGTGCCAGCAGGGGACTAGCTTACGAGCAGTACTTC. Its translation is CASRGLAYEQYF. The genes are TRBV6-6 and TRBJ2-7; TRBD2 agrees at 9 bases. CDR3 length: 12 amino acids. Trimming at V came to 6 bases and at J to 4 bases, leaving 1 base not matched to a gene. The V gene's germline CDR1 is MNHNY and CDR2 SVGAGI (reference sequence).

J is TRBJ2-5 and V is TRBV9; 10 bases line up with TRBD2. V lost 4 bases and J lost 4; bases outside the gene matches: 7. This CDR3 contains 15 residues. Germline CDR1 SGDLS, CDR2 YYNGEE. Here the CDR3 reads CASSSQRGGGETQYF. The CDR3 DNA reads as TGTGCCAGCAGCTCCCAGCGGGGGGGCGGAGAGACCCAGTACTTC. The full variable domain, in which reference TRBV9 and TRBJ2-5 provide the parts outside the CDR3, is DSGVTQTPKHLITATGQRVTLRCSPRSGDLSVYWYQQSLDQGLQFLIQYYNGEERAKGNILERFSAQQFPDLHSELNLSSLELGDSALYFCASSSQRGGGETQYFGPGTRLLVL.

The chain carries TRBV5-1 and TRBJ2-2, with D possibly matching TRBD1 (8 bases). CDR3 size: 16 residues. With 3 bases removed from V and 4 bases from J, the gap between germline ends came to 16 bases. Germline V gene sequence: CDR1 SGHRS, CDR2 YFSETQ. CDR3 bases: TGCGCCAGCAGCTCAGCCAACAGGGGGGGCACCGGGGAGCTGTTTTTT. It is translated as CASSSANRGGTGELFF.

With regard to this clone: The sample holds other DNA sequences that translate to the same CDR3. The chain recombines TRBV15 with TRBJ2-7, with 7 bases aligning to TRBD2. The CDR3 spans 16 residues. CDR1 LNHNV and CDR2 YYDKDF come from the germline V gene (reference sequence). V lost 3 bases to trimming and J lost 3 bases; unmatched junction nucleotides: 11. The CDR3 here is CATSRGSSGFNYEQYF. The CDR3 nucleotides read TGTGCCACCAGCAGGGGTTCTAGCGGCTTTAACTACGAGCAGTACTTC. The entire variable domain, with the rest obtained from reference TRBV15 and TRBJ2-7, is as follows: DAMVIQNPRYQVTQFGKPVTLSCSQTLNHNVMYWYQQKSSQAPKLLFHYYDKDFNNEADTPDNFQSRRPNTSFCFLDIRSPGLGDTAMYLCATSRGSSGFNYEQYFGPGTRLTVT.

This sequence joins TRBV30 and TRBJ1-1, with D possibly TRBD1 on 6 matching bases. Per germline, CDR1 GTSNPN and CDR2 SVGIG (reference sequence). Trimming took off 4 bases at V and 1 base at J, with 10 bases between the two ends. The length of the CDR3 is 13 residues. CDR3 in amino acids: CAWNRDQNTEAFF. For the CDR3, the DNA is TGTGCCTGGAACAGGGACCAGAACACTGAAGCTTTCTTT.

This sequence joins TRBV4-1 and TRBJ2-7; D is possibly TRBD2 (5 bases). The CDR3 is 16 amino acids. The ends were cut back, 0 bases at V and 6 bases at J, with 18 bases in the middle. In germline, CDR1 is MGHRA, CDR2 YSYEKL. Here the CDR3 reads CASSQEGGSLWSEQYF. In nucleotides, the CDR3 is TGCGCCAGCAGCCAAGAAGGAGGCAGTTTGTGGTCCGAGCAGTACTTC.

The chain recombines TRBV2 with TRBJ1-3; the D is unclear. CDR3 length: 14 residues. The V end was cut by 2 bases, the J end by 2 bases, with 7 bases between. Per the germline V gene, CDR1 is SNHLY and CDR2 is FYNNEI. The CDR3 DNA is TGTGCCAGCAGTGAATTCCCGGCTGGAAACACCATATATTTT. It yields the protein CASSEFPAGNTIYF.

The CDR3 DNA is TGTGCCAGCAGTGGGGACAGGGGTGGCGGCTACACCTTC. As protein: CASSGDRGGGYTF. The rearrangement links TRBV25-1 to TRBJ1-2, with 10 bases fitting TRBD1. The CDR3 spans 13 residues. The V segment lost 4 bases and the J segment 8 bases; nucleotides outside the gene matches: 4. From germline, CDR1 is MGHDK and CDR2 SYGVNS.

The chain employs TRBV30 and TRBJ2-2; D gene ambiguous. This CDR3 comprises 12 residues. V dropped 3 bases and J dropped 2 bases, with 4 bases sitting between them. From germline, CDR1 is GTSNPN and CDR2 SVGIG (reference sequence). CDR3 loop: CAWRTNTGELFF. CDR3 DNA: TGTGCCTGGAGGACTAACACCGGGGAGCTGTTTTTT. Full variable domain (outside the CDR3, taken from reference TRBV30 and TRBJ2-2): SQTIHQWPATLVQPVGSPLSLECTVEGTSNPNLYWYRQAAGRGLQLLFYSVGIGQISSEVPQNLSASRPQDRQFILSSKKLLLSDSGFYLCAWRTNTGELFFGEGSRLTVL.

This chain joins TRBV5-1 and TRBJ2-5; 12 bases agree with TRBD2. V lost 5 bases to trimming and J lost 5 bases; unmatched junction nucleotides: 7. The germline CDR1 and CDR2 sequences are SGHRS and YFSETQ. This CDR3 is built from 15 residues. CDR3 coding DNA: TGCGCCAGCAGTTATCTAGCGGGAGGGCCGGAGACCCAGTACTTC. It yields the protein CASSYLAGGPETQYF.

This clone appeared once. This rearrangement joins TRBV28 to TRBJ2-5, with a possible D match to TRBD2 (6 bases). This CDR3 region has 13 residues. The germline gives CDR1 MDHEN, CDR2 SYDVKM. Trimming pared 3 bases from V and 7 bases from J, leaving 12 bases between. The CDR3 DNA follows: TGTGCCAGCAGTTTTGCGGGAACGGGGACCCAGTACTTC. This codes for CASSFAGTGTQYF.

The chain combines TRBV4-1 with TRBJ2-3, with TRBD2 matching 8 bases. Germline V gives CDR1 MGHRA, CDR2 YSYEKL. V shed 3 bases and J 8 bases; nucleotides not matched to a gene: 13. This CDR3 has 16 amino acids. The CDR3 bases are TGCGCCAGCAGCCAGAATAGCGGGGAGCCATTGGGTACGCAGTATTTT. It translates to CASSQNSGEPLGTQYF.

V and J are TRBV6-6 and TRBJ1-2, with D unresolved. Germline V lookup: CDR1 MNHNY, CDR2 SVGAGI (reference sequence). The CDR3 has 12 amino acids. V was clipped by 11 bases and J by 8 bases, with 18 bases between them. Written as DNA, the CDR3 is TGTGCCGGCACCGGAGGTTTGAGCGGCTACACCTTC. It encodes CAGTGGLSGYTF.

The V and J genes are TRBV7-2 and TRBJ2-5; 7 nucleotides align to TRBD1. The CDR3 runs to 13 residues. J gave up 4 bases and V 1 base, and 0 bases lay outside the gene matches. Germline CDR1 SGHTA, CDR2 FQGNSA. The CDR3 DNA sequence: TGTGCCAGCAGCTTAGACAGGGGAGAGACCCAGTACTTC. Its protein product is CASSLDRGETQYF.

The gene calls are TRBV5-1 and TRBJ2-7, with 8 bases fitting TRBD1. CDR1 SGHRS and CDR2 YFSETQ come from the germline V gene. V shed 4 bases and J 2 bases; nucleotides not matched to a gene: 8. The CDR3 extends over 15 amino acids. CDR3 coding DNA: TGCGCCAGCAGCGTGCAGGGGGCAGCCGCCTACGAGCAGTACTTC. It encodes CASSVQGAAAYEQYF.

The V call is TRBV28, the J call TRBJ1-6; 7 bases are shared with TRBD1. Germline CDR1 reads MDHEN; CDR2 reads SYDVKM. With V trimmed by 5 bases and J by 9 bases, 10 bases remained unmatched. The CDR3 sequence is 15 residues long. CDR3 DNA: TGTGCCAGCAGTATTCTCGACAGGGCGGGTTCACCCCTCCACTTT. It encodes CASSILDRAGSPLHF.

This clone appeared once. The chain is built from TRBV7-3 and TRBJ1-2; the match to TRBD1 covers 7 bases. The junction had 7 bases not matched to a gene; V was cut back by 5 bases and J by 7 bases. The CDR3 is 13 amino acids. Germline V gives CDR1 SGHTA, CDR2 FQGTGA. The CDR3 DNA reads TGTGCCAGCAGCCTGCAGGGGGGCGTTGGCTACACCTTC. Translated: CASSLQGGVGYTF. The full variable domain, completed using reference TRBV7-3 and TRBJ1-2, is GAGVSQTPSNKVTEKGKYVELRCDPISGHTALYWYRQSLGQGPEFLIYFQGTGAADDSGLPNDRFFAVRPEGSVSTLKIQRTERGDSAVYLCASSLQGGVGYTFGSGTRLTVV.

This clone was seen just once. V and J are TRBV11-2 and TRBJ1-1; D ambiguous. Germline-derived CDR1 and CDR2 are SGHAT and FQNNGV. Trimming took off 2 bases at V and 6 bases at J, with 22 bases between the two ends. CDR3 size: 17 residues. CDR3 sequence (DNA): TGTGCCAGCAGCTTAACGTATGGCCGGCGGGGTCTCGCTGAAGCTTTCTTT. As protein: CASSLTYGRRGLAEAFF.

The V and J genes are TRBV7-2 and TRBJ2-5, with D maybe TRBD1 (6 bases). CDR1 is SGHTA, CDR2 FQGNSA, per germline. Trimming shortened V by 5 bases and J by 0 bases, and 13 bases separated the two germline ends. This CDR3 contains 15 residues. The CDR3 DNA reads TGTGCCAGCAGCGGGACACTGTTGTACCAAGAGACCCAGTACTTC. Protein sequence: CASSGTLLYQETQYF.